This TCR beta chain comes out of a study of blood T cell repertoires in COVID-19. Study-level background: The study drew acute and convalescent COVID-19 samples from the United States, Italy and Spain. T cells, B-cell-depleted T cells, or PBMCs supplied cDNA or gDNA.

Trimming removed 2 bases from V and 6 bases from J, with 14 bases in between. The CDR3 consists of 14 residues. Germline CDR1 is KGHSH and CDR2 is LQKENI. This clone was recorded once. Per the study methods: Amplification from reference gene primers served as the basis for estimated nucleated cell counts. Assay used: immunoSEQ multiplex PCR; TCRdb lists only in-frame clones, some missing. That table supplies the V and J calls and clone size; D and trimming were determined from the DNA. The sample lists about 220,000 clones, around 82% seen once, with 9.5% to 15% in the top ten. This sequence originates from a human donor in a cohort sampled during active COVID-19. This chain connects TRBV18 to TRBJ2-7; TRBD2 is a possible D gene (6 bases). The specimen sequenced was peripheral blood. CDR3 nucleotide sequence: TGTGCCAGCTCACCAGGGACGTTCGGGAGCGAGCAGTACTTC. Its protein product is CASSPGTFGSEQYF. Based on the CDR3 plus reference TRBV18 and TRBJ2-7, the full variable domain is NAGVMQNPRHLVRRRGQEARLRCSPMKGHSHVYWYRQLPEEGLKFMVYLQKENIIDESGMPKERFSAEFPKEGPSILRIQQVVRGDSAAYFCASSPGTFGSEQYFGPGTRLTVT.